Listed below are T cell receptor beta chains from one sample, sequenced in a study of blood T cell repertoires in COVID-19. Some clones are missing from TCRdb's copy, which holds only in-frame ones; the method was immunoSEQ multiplex PCR. This table has about 290,000 clones, around 81% appearing once. The sequencing sample was made of peripheral blood. Receptors were obtained from a woman aged 50 to 65 with active or convalescent COVID-19. Both conserved end residues are part of each CDR3. A D gene is named only where the DNA matches it firmly.

j_call	v_call	cdr3_length	d_call	cdr3_aa
TRBJ1-1	TRBV6-5	14	TRBD1	CASTWDRVNTEAFF
TRBJ1-1	TRBV5-1	14	NA	CASSLRGGNTEAFF
TRBJ1-3	TRBV5-4	15	TRBD1	CASSLDRGSGNTIYF
TRBJ2-7	TRBV2	14	NA	CASNKGIRSYEQYF
TRBJ1-4	TRBV5-1	14	TRBD1	CASSLTGGEEKLFF
TRBJ1-2	TRBV4-2	14	NA	CASSQEGAGFGYTF
TRBJ1-2	TRBV10-3	15	TRBD1	CAISGGQGAFYGYTF
TRBJ1-4	TRBV18	15	NA	CASSPSGQANEKLFF
TRBJ2-2	TRBV6-5	14	NA	CASGQVLNTGELFF
TRBJ1-1	TRBV6-5	15	NA	CASSRQAQLNTEAFF
TRBJ1-2	TRBV9	14	TRBD1	CASSAQTGIGGYTF
TRBJ1-4	TRBV11-2	17	TRBD1	CASRTNRGRGGHEKLFF
TRBJ2-7	TRBV7-8	15	NA	CASSKDKARTYEQYF
TRBJ2-3	TRBV10-3	14	NA	CAISVLAGRDTQYF
TRBJ2-7	TRBV2	16	TRBD1	CASSQYGQGEPYEQYF
TRBJ1-1	TRBV10-3	13	NA	CAIRLQENTEAFF
TRBJ1-1	TRBV19	15	NA	CASSNRVGWDTEAFF
TRBJ2-5	TRBV7-7	15	TRBD1	CASSKDRGPQETQYF
TRBJ2-1	TRBV20-1	11	TRBD2	CSASGRNEQFF
TRBJ2-2	TRBV15	12	NA	CATSRDHGELFF
TRBJ1-5	TRBV3-1/TRBV3-2	15	TRBD1	CASSLTGDSNQPQHF
TRBJ2-2	TRBV5-1	16	NA	CASSPRGAPRTGELFF
TRBJ1-2	TRBV7-9	13	NA	CASSPQGLNGYTF
TRBJ2-1	TRBV6-2/TRBV6-3	14	NA	CASSRLDFRNEQFF
TRBJ1-2	TRBV6-5	14	TRBD1	CASSSGQGRGGYTF
TRBJ2-7	TRBV10-3	18	NA	CAISEILVIGTRAGEQYF
TRBJ1-5	TRBV28	12	NA	CASSFGGQPQHF
TRBJ2-1	TRBV28	15	NA	CASSFRFRSYNEQFF
TRBJ2-1	TRBV12-3/TRBV12-4	12	NA	CASSYPRGEQFF
TRBJ2-7	TRBV30	11	NA	CAWSVIYEQYF
TRBJ1-6	TRBV9	15	TRBD1	CASSVRDRGGSPLHF
TRBJ2-1	TRBV3-1/TRBV3-2	15	NA	CASSSIPGLVNEQFF
TRBJ2-5	TRBV5-1	15	TRBD1	CASSLTGVLGETQYF
TRBJ2-7	TRBV3-1/TRBV3-2	15	TRBD2	CASSQDRLAGNEQYF
TRBJ1-4	TRBV19	15	NA	CASSPTGLRNEKLFF
TRBJ1-5	TRBV6-5	15	TRBD1	CASNPGQNYNQPQHF
TRBJ2-5	TRBV6-5	15	TRBD2	CASSPSGRARETQYF
TRBJ2-3	TRBV19	13	TRBD2	CASSNRLADTQYF
TRBJ2-5	TRBV28	12	NA	CASSPRRGTQYF
TRBJ2-3	TRBV2	14	TRBD1	CARLRDRAADTQYF